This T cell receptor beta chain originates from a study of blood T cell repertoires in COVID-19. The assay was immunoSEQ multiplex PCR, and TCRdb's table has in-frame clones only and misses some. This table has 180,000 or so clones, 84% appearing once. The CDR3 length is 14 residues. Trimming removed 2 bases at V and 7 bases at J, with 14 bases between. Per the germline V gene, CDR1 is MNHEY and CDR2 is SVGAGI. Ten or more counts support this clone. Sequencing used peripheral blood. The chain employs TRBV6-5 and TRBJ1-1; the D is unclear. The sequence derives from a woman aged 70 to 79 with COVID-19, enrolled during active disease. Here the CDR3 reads CASSYGSGRDEAFF. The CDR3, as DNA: TGTGCCAGCAGTTACGGATCGGGGAGGGATGAAGCTTTCTTT.